The clone carrying this T cell receptor beta chain has a single count. The entry originates in a study of T cell changes during pregnancy in multiple sclerosis. Generated by immunoSEQ multiplex PCR, the TCRdb table keeps only in-frame clones and is missing some. Among tens of thousands of clones listed, approximately 92% were seen once. The V and J ends lost 4 bases and 0 bases, in that order; junction bases with no gene match: 11. This CDR3 comprises 17 residues. CDR1 is SGHDN, CDR2 FVKESK, per germline. This clonotype originated in a female donor with multiple sclerosis, enrolled in a pregnancy study. The chain recombines TRBV14 with TRBJ1-2; 7 nucleotides agree with TRBD1. This material consisted of peripheral blood, taken in the first trimester of pregnancy. The CDR3 nucleotides read TGTGCCAGCAGCCGCCGGGGGACAGACCCTCCTAACTATGGCTACACCTTC. Translation: CASSRRGTDPPNYGYTF. The variable domain in full, with the rest retrieved from reference TRBV14 and TRBJ1-2, is EAGVTQFPSHSVIEKGQTVTLRCDPISGHDNLYWYRRVMGKEIKFLLHFVKESKQDESGMPNNRFLAERTGGTYSTLKVQPAELEDSGVYFCASSRRGTDPPNYGYTFGSGTRLTVV.